The present T cell receptor (beta chain) was sequenced within a study of T cell responses to AZD1222 COVID-19 vaccine. Measured with immunoSEQ multiplex PCR; TCRdb has only the in-frame clones, and not every one. Of approximately 110,000 clones listed, 85% to 90% are singletons. Sequencing was performed on peripheral blood, taken 28 days after the second AZD1222 dose. The TCR was taken from an adult who received the AZD1222 COVID-19 vaccine.

CDR3 sequence reads: CAFSSGDSGANVLTF. In DNA form, the CDR3 reads TGTGCCTTCTCTAGCGGGGACTCTGGGGCCAACGTCCTGACTTTC. This sequence joins TRBV30 and TRBJ2-6; 9 bases line up with TRBD2. The CDR3 loop spans 15 amino acids. V lost 7 bases and J lost 0; bases outside the gene matches: 4. Germline V gives CDR1 GTSNPN, CDR2 SVGIG (reference sequence).